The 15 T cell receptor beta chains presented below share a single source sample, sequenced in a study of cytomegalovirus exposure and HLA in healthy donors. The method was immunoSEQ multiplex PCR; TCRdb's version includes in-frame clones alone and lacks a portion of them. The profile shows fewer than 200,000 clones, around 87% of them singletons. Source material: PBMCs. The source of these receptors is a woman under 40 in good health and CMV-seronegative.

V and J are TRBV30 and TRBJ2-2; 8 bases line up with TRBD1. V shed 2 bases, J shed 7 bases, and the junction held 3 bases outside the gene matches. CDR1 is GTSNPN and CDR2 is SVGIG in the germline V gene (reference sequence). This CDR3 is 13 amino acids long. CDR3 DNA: TGTGCCTGGAGTCCAGGGGGCAGCGGGGAGCTGTTTTTT. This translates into CAWSPGGSGELFF.

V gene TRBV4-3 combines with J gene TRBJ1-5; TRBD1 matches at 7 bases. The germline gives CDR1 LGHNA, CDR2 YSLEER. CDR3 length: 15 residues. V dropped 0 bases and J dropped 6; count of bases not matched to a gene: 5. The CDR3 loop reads CASSQDRQGGQPQHF. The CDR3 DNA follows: TGCGCCAGCAGCCAAGATAGACAGGGCGGTCAGCCCCAGCATTTT.

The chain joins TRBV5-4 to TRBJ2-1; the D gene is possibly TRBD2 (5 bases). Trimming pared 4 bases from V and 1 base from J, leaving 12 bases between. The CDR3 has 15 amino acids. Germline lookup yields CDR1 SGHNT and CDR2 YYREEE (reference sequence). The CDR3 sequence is CASSPERRSYNEQFF. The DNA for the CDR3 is TGTGCCAGCAGCCCCGAGCGGCGTTCCTACAATGAGCAGTTCTTC.

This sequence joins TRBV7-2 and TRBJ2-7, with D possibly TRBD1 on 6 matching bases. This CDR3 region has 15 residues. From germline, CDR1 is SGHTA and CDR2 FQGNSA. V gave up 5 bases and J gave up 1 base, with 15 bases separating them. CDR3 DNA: TGTGCCAGCAGCCTGGGGCGGACAGCATCCTACGAGCAGTACTTC. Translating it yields CASSLGRTASYEQYF.

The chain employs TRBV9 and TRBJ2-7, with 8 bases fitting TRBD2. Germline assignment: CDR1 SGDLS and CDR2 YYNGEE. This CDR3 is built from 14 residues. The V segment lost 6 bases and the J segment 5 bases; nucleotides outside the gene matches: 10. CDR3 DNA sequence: TGTGCCAGCAATCCTGCGGGGGGCCGCGACGAGCAGTACTTC. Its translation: CASNPAGGRDEQYF.

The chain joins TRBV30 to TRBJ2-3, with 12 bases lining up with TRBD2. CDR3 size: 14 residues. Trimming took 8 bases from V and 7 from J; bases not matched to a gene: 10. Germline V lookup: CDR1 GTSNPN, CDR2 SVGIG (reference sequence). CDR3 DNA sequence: TGTGCCACCTCGACTAGCGGGGGAGGAAATACGCAGTATTTT. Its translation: CATSTSGGGNTQYF.

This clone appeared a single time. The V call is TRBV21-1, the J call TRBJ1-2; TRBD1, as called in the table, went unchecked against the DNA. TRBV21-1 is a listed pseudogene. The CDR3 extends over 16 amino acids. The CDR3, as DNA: TGTGCCAGCAGCAATCCCCTCACAGATCCCCCCTATGGCTACACCTTC. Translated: CASSNPLTDPPYGYTF.

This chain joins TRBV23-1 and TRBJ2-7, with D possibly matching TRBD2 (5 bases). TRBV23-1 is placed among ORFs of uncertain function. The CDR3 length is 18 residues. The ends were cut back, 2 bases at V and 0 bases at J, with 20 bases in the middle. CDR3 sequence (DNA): TGCGCCAGCAGTCAACCCCAAAAGTCACGGGGATTCTCCTACGAGCAGTACTTC. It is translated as CASSQPQKSRGFSYEQYF.

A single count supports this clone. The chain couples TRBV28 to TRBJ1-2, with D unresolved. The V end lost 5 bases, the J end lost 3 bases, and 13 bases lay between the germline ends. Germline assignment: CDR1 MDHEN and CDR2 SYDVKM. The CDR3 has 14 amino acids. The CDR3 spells CASSNPDKDYGYTF. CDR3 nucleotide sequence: TGTGCCAGCAGTAATCCTGACAAAGACTATGGCTACACCTTC.

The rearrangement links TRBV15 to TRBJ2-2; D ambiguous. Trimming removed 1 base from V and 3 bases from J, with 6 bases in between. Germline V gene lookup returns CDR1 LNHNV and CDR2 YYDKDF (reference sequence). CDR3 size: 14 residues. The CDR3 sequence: CATSRVVDTGELFF. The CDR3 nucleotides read TGTGCCACCAGCAGAGTCGTAGACACCGGGGAGCTGTTTTTT.

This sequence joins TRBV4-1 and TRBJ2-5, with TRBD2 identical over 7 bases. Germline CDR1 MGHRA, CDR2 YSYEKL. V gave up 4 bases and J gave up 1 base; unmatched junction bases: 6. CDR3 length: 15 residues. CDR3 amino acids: CASSPWRGTQETQYF. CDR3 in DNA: TGCGCCAGCAGCCCCTGGCGGGGGACCCAAGAGACCCAGTACTTC.

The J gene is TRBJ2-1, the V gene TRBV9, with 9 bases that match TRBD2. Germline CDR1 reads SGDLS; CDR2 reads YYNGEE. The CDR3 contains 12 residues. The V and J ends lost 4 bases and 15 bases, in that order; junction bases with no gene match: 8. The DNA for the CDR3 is TGTGCCAGCAGCAGAGGCGGGGGGGACCCGTTCTTC. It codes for CASSRGGGDPFF. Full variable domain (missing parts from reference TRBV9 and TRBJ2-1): DSGVTQTPKHLITATGQRVTLRCSPRSGDLSVYWYQQSLDQGLQFLIQYYNGEERAKGNILERFSAQQFPDLHSELNLSSLELGDSALYFCASSRGGGDPFFGPGTRLTVL.

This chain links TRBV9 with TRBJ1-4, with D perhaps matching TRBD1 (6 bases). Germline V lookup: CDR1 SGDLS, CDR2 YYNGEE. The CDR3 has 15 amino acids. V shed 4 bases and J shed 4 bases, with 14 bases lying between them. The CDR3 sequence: CASSSRTEVNEKLFF. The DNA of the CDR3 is TGTGCCAGCAGCAGCCGGACAGAGGTTAATGAAAAACTGTTTTTT.

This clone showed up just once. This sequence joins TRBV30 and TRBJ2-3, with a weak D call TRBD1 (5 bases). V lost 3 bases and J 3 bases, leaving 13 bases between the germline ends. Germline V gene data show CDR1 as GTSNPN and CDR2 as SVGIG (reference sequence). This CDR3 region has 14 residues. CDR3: CAWRLGASTDTQYF. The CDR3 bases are TGTGCCTGGAGGTTAGGGGCGAGTACAGATACGCAGTATTTT.

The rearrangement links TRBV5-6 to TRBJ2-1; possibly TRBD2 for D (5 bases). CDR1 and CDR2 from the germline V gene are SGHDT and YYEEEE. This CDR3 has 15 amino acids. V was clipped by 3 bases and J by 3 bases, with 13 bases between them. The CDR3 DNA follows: TGTGCCAGCAGCTCCTTGAGCGGCGGCTACAATGAGCAGTTCTTC. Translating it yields CASSSLSGGYNEQFF.